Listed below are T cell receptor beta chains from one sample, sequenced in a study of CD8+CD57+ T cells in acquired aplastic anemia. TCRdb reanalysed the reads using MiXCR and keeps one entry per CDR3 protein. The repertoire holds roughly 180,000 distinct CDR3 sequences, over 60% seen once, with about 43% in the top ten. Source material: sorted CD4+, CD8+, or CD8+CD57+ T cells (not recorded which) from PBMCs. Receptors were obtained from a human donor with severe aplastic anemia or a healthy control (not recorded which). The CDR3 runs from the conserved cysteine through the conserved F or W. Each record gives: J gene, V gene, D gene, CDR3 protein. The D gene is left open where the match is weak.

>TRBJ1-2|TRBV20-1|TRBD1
CSAWVGTGGYGYTF
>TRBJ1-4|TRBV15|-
CATSSDQGGWLFF
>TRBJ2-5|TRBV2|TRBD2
CATRERTSGGARETQYF
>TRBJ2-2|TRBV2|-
CASSVAVDSPTNNGELLF
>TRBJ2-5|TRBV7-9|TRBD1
CASSLRDSLYF
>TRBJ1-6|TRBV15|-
CATSGFGGRGNSPLHF
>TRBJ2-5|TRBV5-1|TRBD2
CASSPTGGRLETQYF
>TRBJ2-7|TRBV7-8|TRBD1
CASSGDSRSSYEQYF
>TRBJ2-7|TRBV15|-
CATNRDLGQDGQYF
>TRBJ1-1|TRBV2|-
CASTGQILTEAFF
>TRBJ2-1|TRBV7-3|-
CASSLGRHKYNEQFF
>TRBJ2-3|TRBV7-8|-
CASSLATRGEGDTQYF
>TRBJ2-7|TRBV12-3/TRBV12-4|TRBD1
CASSDGTGGGEQYF
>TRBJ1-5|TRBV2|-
CASNGGNNQPQHF
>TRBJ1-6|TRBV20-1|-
CSARPMTGPNLYNSPLHF
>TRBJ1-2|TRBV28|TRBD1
CASSFGDRESYTF
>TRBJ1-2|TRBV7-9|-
CASSSRVSHGYTF
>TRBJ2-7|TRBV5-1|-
CAGSLDVYEQYF
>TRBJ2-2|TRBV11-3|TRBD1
CASSNSGTGNTGELFF
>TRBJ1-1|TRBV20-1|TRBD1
CSAKEPGGLNTEAFF
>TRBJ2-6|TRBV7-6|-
CASSLGSGANVLTF
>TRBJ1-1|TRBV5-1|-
CASSLESANTEAFF
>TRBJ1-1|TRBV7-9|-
CASSLDSGNTEAFF
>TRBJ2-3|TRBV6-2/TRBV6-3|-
CASSYDDTQYF
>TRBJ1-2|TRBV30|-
CAWSVSEGAGYTF
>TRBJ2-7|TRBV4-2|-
CASSQGEEQYF
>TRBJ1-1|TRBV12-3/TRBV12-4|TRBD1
CASSPRQGMNTEAFF
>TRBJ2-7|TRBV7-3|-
CASSLGPGEDYEQYF
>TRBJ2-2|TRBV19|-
CASSTAWELFTGELFF
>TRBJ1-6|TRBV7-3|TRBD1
CASSASGQGTSPLHF
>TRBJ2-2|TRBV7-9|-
CASSSPVTGDGELFF
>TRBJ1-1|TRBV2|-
CASSGQGIDTGAFF
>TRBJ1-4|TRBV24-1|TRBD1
CATSDPGQGNEKLFF
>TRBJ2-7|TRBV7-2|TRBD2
CASSLAGSGGRRPYEQYF
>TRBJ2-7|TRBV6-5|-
CASRHNTGLGYEQYF
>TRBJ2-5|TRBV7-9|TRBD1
CASSLGGTGGETQHF
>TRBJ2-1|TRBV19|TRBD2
CASSIVAGELNEQFF
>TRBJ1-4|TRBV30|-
CACAVRRLATNEKLFF
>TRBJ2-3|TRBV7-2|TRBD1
CASSYGDRTRTDTQYF
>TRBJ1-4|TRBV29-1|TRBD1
CSARPGTGNEKLFF
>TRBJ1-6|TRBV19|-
CASPHRESSYNSPLHF
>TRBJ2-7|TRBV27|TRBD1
CASSWTGGSYEQYF